A selection of T cell receptor beta chains follows, all from one sample in a study of blood T cell repertoires in COVID-19. Assay used: immunoSEQ multiplex PCR; TCRdb lists only in-frame clones, some missing. Here the sample spans about 250,000 clones, 88% being singletons. The specimen sequenced was peripheral blood. These receptors came from a man older than 75 with acute or convalescent COVID-19. CDR3s include the opening cysteine and the closing phenylalanine or tryptophan. The D gene is left open where the match is weak. Not all rows give a size; the values are once, few, many and, for expanded clones, a class.

d_call	clone_size	v_call	j_call	cdr3_aa	cdr3_nt
NA	NA	TRBV7-9	TRBJ1-3	CASSVTGSSSGNTIYF	TGTGCCAGCAGCGTAACCGGGTCTAGCTCTGGAAACACCATATATTTT
TRBD2	NA	TRBV7-9	TRBJ2-1	CASGLAGDPNEQFF	TGTGCCAGCGGGCTAGCGGGAGATCCCAATGAGCAGTTCTTC
NA	once	TRBV19	TRBJ1-4	CASSLVGTFDEKLFF	TGTGCCAGTAGCTTGGTTGGGACTTTCGATGAAAAACTGTTTTTT
NA	NA	TRBV7-2	TRBJ1-2	CASSLSAGVNYGYTF	TGTGCCAGCAGCTTATCGGCAGGGGTTAACTATGGCTACACCTTC
NA	NA	TRBV10-3	TRBJ2-7	CAIRIGTPSSYEQYF	TGTGCCATCAGGATAGGGACTCCTAGCTCCTACGAGCAGTACTTC
NA	NA	TRBV6-5	TRBJ1-1	CASSYEDEAFF	TGTGCCAGCAGTTATGAGGATGAAGCTTTCTTT
NA	once	TRBV28	TRBJ1-5	CASGLLGGTGLNQPQHF	TGTGCCAGCGGACTCCTAGGGGGAACTGGACTCAATCAGCCCCAGCATTTT
NA	NA	TRBV7-2	TRBJ1-5	CASSAGQPNQPQHF	TGTGCCAGCAGCGCCGGACAGCCTAATCAGCCCCAGCATTTT
NA	NA	TRBV18	TRBJ1-1	CASSPGGRAEAFF	TGTGCCAGCTCACCCGGGGGGCGGGCTGAAGCTTTCTTT
NA	NA	TRBV3-1/TRBV3-2	TRBJ2-1	CASSQEHPKSGWGYNEQFF	TGTGCCAGCAGCCAAGAACACCCAAAGAGCGGGTGGGGCTACAATGAGCAGTTCTTC
NA	NA	TRBV12-3/TRBV12-4	TRBJ2-3	CASSLGGADTQYF	TGTGCCAGCAGTTTAGGCGGAGCAGATACGCAGTATTTT
NA	once	TRBV29-1	TRBJ2-3	CSVQTGRSLDTQYF	TGCAGCGTACAGACAGGGAGGAGTTTGGATACGCAGTATTTT
NA	NA	TRBV5-1	TRBJ2-5	CASSLDGQGQETQYF	TGCGCCAGCAGCTTGGACGGACAAGGTCAAGAGACCCAGTACTTC
TRBD2	NA	TRBV27	TRBJ2-1	CASSFTSGLYNEQFF	TGTGCCAGCAGTTTTACTAGCGGCCTCTACAATGAGCAGTTCTTC
NA	NA	TRBV18	TRBJ1-2	CASRNTTGAEQGYTF	TGTGCCAGCCGTAATACGACAGGCGCTGAACAAGGCTACACCTTC
TRBD1	NA	TRBV29-1	TRBJ1-1	CSVAQGPTEAFF	TGCAGCGTTGCACAGGGGCCCACTGAAGCTTTCTTT